The 21 T cell receptor beta chains given below trace back to one sample, sequenced in a study of cytomegalovirus exposure and HLA in healthy donors. The PCR made use of 60 Vbeta and 13 Jbeta primers. The protocol was immunoSEQ multiplex PCR, while the TCRdb copy is restricted to in-frame clones and leaves out a portion. Of around 140,000 clones listed, roughly two thirds are singletons. What was sequenced was PBMCs. The receptors were sampled from a male donor in good health and CMV-seronegative.

The chain combines TRBV10-3 with TRBJ1-5; TRBD1 matches at 7 bases. Germline assignment: CDR1 ENHRY and CDR2 SYGVKD. Trimming took 3 bases from V and 3 from J; bases not matched to a gene: 8. The CDR3 is made up of 16 amino acids. This chain's CDR3 is CAISDLEGQNNQPQHF. The CDR3, as DNA: TGTGCCATCAGTGATTTAGAGGGACAGAACAATCAGCCCCAGCATTTT.

The J gene is TRBJ1-6, the V gene TRBV7-9; TRBD1 matches at 7 bases. The length of the CDR3 is 14 residues. The junction had 3 bases not matched to a gene; V was cut back by 10 bases and J by 0 bases. Germline CDR1 and CDR2: SEHNR and FQNEAQ (reference sequence). The CDR3 DNA is TGTGCCATCAGGGGGGGCTCCTATAATTCACCCCTCCACTTT. Translating it yields CAIRGGSYNSPLHF.

J is TRBJ2-7 and V is TRBV13, with TRBD1 matching over 10 bases. The length of the CDR3 is 15 residues. Germline V gene sequence: CDR1 PRHDT, CDR2 FYEKMQ (reference sequence). Germline trimming cut 0 bases from V and 3 bases from J; bases unmatched to any gene: 2. In DNA, the CDR3 is TGTGCCAGCAGCTTAGGCCGGGACAGGGGCTACGAGCAGTACTTC. Translated: CASSLGRDRGYEQYF.

V and J are TRBV5-4 and TRBJ2-3; D ambiguous. Trimming left V 3 bases short and J 0 bases short, with 14 bases between. Germline loops: CDR1 SGHNT, CDR2 YYREEE (reference sequence). The CDR3 loop spans 16 amino acids. The CDR3 sequence: CASSSTSSASTDTQYF. In nucleotides, the CDR3 is TGTGCCAGCAGCTCTACCTCGAGCGCGAGCACAGATACGCAGTATTTT.

The chain carries TRBV2 and TRBJ1-5; weak D call: TRBD1 (6 bases). Germline V lookup: CDR1 SNHLY, CDR2 FYNNEI. This CDR3 spans 19 amino acids. Trimming pared 6 bases from V and 6 bases from J, leaving 30 bases between. The CDR3 here is CASREIKYRDKILPQPQHF. In DNA, the CDR3 is TGTGCCAGCAGAGAAATAAAATACCGGGACAAAATACTGCCTCAGCCCCAGCATTTT.

The sample holds a few counts of this clone. The V gene is TRBV27, the J gene TRBJ1-1; 8 bases line up with TRBD1. V was pared by 6 bases and J by 4 bases, with 4 bases of the junction left unmatched. Per the germline V gene, CDR1 is MNHEY and CDR2 is SMNVEV (reference sequence). There are 13 residues in the CDR3. The CDR3 DNA follows: TGTGCCAGCAGGGAGGACAGGGCCACTGAAGCTTTCTTT. Translation gives CASREDRATEAFF.

The rearrangement uses TRBV27 and TRBJ2-7; no definite D call. Germline CDR1 MNHEY, CDR2 SMNVEV (reference sequence). The CDR3 totals 16 residues. V lost 6 bases to trimming and J lost 1 base, with 19 bases between them. For the CDR3, the DNA is TGTGCCAGCAGCCGGAACCTTGAGATCGGGTCCTACGAGCAGTACTTC. The encoded protein is CASSRNLEIGSYEQYF.

The chain uses TRBV4-1 and TRBJ2-2, with TRBD2 matching 11 bases. The V gene end was trimmed by 3 bases and the J gene end by 2 bases; junction bases not matched to a gene: 8. The CDR3 has 18 residues. The V gene's germline CDR1 is MGHRA and CDR2 YSYEKL. CDR3 protein: CASSHELAGATNTGELFF. CDR3 nucleotide sequence: TGCGCCAGCAGCCATGAACTAGCGGGGGCTACAAACACCGGGGAGCTGTTTTTT.

This chain uses TRBV10-3 with TRBJ1-5, with D possibly matching TRBD1 (5 bases). V shed 2 bases and J shed 0 bases, with 11 bases lying between them. The CDR3 has 16 amino acids. CDR1 is ENHRY, CDR2 SYGVKD, per germline. The CDR3 DNA sequence: TGTGCCATCAGTGAGGTTTTCACAGGTAGCAATCAGCCCCAGCATTTT. It is translated as CAISEVFTGSNQPQHF.

This clone was counted a few times. The V and J genes are TRBV27 and TRBJ2-5; the match to TRBD2 covers 13 bases. This CDR3 has 15 residues. The V gene end was trimmed by 7 bases and the J gene end by 5 bases; junction bases not matched to a gene: 7. The germline V gene encodes CDR1 MNHEY and CDR2 SMNVEV (reference sequence). CDR3 residues: CASNPTSGGLETQYF. In nucleotides, the CDR3 is TGTGCCAGCAATCCGACTAGCGGGGGGTTGGAGACCCAGTACTTC.

This clone turned up a few times. This chain connects TRBV13 to TRBJ2-3; 7 bases fit TRBD1. Germline V CDR1 and CDR2: PRHDT, FYEKMQ (reference sequence). This CDR3 region has 13 residues. With 5 bases clipped from V and 6 bases from J, the junction kept 5 bases outside the gene matches. CDR3 coding DNA: TGTGCCAGCAGCGACAGGGTATGGGATACGCAGTATTTT. Encoded protein: CASSDRVWDTQYF.

The chain has TRBV7-3 and TRBJ2-5; the match to TRBD1 covers 7 bases. V shed 1 base and J 5 bases; nucleotides not matched to a gene: 7. CDR3 size: 15 residues. From germline, CDR1 is SGHTA and CDR2 FQGTGA. The CDR3 protein is CASSLMGDSRETQYF. The CDR3 nucleotides read TGTGCCAGCAGCTTAATGGGGGACAGCCGTGAGACCCAGTACTTC.

This chain connects TRBV19 to TRBJ1-5; D gene ambiguous. The germline gives CDR1 LNHDA, CDR2 SQIVND (reference sequence). The CDR3 has 15 amino acids. Trimming took 3 bases from V and 2 from J, leaving 11 bases between them. Written as DNA, the CDR3 is TGTGCCAGTAGTATCGGGGAGAGAGGCAATCAGCCCCAGCATTTT. Translated: CASSIGERGNQPQHF. Complete variable domain (other parts from reference TRBV19 and TRBJ1-5): DGGITQSPKYLFRKEGQNVTLSCEQNLNHDAMYWYRQDPGQGLRLIYYSQIVNDFQKGDIAEGYSVSREKKESFPLTVTSAQKNPTAFYLCASSIGERGNQPQHFGDGTRLSIL.

For the CDR3, the DNA is TGTGCCAGCAGCCATACAGGGGCCACTGAAGCTTTCTTT. This codes for CASSHTGATEAFF. The rearrangement links TRBV13 to TRBJ1-1; the match to TRBD1 covers 7 bases. Per germline, CDR1 PRHDT and CDR2 FYEKMQ (reference sequence). J gave up 4 bases and V 5 bases, and 4 bases lay outside the gene matches. This CDR3 has 13 amino acids.

The chain couples TRBV28 to TRBJ1-5; the match to TRBD1 covers 12 bases. J lost 7 bases, V lost 2 bases, and 0 bases had no gene match. CDR1 and CDR2 from the germline V gene are MDHEN and SYDVKM. The length of the CDR3 is 14 residues. CDR3 sequence: CASSLGTGGQPQHF. In DNA form, the CDR3 reads TGTGCCAGCAGTTTAGGGACAGGGGGCCAGCCCCAGCATTTT.

The rearrangement joins TRBV14 to TRBJ1-3; the D gene is possibly TRBD1 (6 bases). CDR3 length equals 15 residues. V dropped 4 bases and J dropped 4 bases, with 14 bases sitting between them. Germline V lookup: CDR1 SGHDN, CDR2 FVKESK. This CDR3 is CASSRNRVTGNTIYF. The CDR3 DNA reads TGTGCCAGCAGCCGCAACAGGGTTACCGGAAACACCATATATTTT.

The chain links TRBV7-2 to TRBJ2-2, with D perhaps TRBD1 (6 bases). CDR3 size: 14 residues. V dropped 5 bases and J dropped 4 bases, with 11 bases sitting between them. Germline-derived CDR1 and CDR2 are SGHTA and FQGNSA. The CDR3, as DNA: TGTGCCAGCAGCCCGAGGACAGCCACCGGGGAGCTGTTTTTT. Encoded protein: CASSPRTATGELFF.

This clone was detected once. This chain links TRBV27 with TRBJ2-7; 8 bases are a match to TRBD1. The CDR3 covers 13 residues. Trimming took 5 bases from V and 3 from J; bases not matched to a gene: 3. CDR1 and CDR2 from the germline V gene are MNHEY and SMNVEV (reference sequence). The CDR3 coding sequence is TGTGCCAGCAGTATAACAGGGGGCTACGAGCAGTACTTC. Translated: CASSITGGYEQYF.

The sample holds one count of this clone. The chain links TRBV19 to TRBJ2-1; a weak D match, TRBD1 (7 bases). The CDR3 sequence is 14 residues long. Germline-derived CDR1 and CDR2 are LNHDA and SQIVND (reference sequence). Between the trimmed V and J ends, which lost 4 bases and 4 bases, there was a span of 11 bases. The CDR3 is CASSKEGAYNEQFF. The CDR3 nucleotides are TGTGCCAGTAGTAAGGAGGGGGCTTACAATGAGCAGTTCTTC. The whole variable domain, remainder taken from reference TRBV19 and TRBJ2-1, is DGGITQSPKYLFRKEGQNVTLSCEQNLNHDAMYWYRQDPGQGLRLIYYSQIVNDFQKGDIAEGYSVSREKKESFPLTVTSAQKNPTAFYLCASSKEGAYNEQFFGPGTRLTVL.

The V call is TRBV4-1, the J call TRBJ2-5; 10 nucleotides align to TRBD2. Germline CDR1 MGHRA, CDR2 YSYEKL. Trimming cost V 0 bases and J 2 bases; bases outside gene matches: 12. This CDR3 has 19 amino acids. CDR3 nucleotide sequence: TGCGCCAGCAGCCAAGAGGGCCGCGGGAGAGCGGGGGGGCAAGAGACCCAGTACTTC. Its translation is CASSQEGRGRAGGQETQYF.

The chain combines TRBV30 with TRBJ2-2; D may be TRBD1 (6 bases). Trimming cost V 4 bases and J 1 base, with 7 bases left between them. Germline loops: CDR1 GTSNPN, CDR2 SVGIG (reference sequence). The CDR3 totals 13 residues. The DNA for the CDR3 is TGTGCCTGGACGGACAGGAACACCGGGGAGCTGTTTTTT. Protein: CAWTDRNTGELFF.